This T cell receptor (beta chain) was identified in a study of cytotoxic CD8 clonotypes in ibrutinib-treated CLL. This clone has a handful of counts. Antigen specificity is unknown. Only in-frame clones appear in the TCRdb table, and some are missing; sequencing was by immunoSEQ multiplex PCR. Of 330,000 or so clones detected, roughly two thirds appear once; the ten largest clones hold 5% to 6.5%. Germline CDR1 and CDR2: SGHTA and FQGTGA. Between the trimmed V and J ends, which lost 5 bases and 2 bases, there was a span of 16 bases. The CDR3 length is 15 residues. Study conclusions and caveats: Clonality, elevated at ibrutinib response, dropped back toward baseline at progression. Public clonotypes, rarely seen, contracted or held steady on treatment.

The TCR beta libraries used 2 to 2.5 micrograms of genomic DNA that came from cryopreserved PBMCs. The receptor comes from a human donor with chronic lymphocytic leukemia. This specimen was PBMCs, taken after 36 months of ibrutinib treatment. This chain uses TRBV7-3 with TRBJ2-7; weak D call: TRBD1 (5 bases). The CDR3 DNA is TGTGCCAGCAGCCCCAGGGCAGGGCCCCCCTACGAGCAGTACTTC. Residues: CASSPRAGPPYEQYF.